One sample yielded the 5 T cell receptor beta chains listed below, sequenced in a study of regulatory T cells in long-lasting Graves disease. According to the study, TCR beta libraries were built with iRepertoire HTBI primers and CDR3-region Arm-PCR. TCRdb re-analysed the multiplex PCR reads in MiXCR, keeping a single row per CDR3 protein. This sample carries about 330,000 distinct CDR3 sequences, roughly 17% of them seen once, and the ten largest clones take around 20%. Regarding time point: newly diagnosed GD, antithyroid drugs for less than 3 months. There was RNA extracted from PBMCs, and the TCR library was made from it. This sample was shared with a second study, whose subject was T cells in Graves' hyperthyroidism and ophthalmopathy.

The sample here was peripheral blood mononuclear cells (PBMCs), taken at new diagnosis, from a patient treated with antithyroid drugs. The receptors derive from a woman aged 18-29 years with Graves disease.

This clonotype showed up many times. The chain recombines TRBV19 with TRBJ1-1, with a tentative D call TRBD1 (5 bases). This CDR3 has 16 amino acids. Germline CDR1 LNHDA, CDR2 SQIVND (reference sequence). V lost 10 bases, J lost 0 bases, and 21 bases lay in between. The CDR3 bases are TGTGCCACTAAGCCACGGGCAGGGCTGATGAACACTGAAGCTTTCTTT. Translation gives CATKPRAGLMNTEAFF.

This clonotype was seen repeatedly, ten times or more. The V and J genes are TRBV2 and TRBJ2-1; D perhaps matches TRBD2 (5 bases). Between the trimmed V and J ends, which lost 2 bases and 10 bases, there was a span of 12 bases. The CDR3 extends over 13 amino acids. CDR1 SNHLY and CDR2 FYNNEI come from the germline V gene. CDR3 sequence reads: CASSEKRGGEQFF. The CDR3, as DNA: TGTGCCAGCAGTGAAAAGAGAGGCGGGGAGCAGTTCTTC.

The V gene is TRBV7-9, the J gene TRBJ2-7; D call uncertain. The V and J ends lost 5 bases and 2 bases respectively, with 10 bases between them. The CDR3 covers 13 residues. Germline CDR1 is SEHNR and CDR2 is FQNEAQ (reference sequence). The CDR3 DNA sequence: TGTGCCAGCAGCCCTCCCTTGACCTACGAGCAGTACTTC. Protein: CASSPPLTYEQYF. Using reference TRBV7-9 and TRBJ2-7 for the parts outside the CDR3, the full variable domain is DTGVSQNPRHKITKRGQNVTFRCDPISEHNRLYWYRQTLGQGPEFLTYFQNEAQLEKSRLLSDRFSAERPKGSFSTLEIQRTEQGDSAMYLCASSPPLTYEQYFGPGTRLTVT.

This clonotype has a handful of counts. CDR3 sequence: CATSDTGAGGEKLFF. DNA of the CDR3: TGTGCCACCAGTGACACAGGGGCTGGGGGTGAAAAACTGTTTTTT. V gene TRBV24-1 combines with J gene TRBJ1-4; TRBD1 matches at 7 bases. Germline CDR1 is KGHDR and CDR2 is SFDVKD. With V trimmed by 4 bases and J by 7 bases, 8 bases remained unmatched. This CDR3 is 15 amino acids long.

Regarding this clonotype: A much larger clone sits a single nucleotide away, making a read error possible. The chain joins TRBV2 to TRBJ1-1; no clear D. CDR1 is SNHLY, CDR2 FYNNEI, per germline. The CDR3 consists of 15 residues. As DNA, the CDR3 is TGTGCCAACAGTGGGGAGAGTCATCCGCCGGGGGAAGCTTTCTTT. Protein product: CANSGESHPPGEAFF.